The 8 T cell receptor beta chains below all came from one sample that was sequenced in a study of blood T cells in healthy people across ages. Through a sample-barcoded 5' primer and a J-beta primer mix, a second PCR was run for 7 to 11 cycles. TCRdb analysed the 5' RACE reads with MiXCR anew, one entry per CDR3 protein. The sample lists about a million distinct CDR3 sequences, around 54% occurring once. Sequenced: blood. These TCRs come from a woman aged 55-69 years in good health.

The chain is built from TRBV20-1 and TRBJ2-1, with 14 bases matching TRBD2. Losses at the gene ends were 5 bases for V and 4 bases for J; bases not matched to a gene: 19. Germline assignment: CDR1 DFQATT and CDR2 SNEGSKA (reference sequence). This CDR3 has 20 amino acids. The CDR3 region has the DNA TGCAGTGCTCGACTAGCGGGAGGGTCTTCAAATTCAGGGGCATACAATGAGCAGTTCTTC. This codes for CSARLAGGSSNSGAYNEQFF.

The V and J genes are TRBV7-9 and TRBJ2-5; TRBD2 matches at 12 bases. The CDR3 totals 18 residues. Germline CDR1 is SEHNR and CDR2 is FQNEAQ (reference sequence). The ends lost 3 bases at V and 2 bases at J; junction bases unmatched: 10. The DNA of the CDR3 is TGTGCCAGCAGCTTCGGGACTAGCGGGCTCGGTAGGCAAGAGACCCAGTACTTC. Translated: CASSFGTSGLGRQETQYF.

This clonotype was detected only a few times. The CDR3 reads CASSQEFWTAGADTQYF. The CDR3 DNA is TGTGCCAGCAGCCAAGAGTTTTGGACGGCGGGGGCGGATACGCAGTATTTT. The chain joins TRBV4-2 to TRBJ2-3, with a weak D call TRBD2 (7 bases). The germline V gene encodes CDR1 LGHNA and CDR2 YNFKEQ. Trimming removed 0 bases from V and 6 bases from J, with 19 bases in between. The CDR3 has 17 residues.

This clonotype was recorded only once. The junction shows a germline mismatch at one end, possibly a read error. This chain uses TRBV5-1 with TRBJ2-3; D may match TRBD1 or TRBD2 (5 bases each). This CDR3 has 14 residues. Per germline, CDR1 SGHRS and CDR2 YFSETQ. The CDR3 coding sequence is TGTGCCAACAGCTTGGGGGAGTCGACAGATACGCAGTATTTT. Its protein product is CANSLGESTDTQYF. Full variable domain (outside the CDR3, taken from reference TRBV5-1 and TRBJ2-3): KAGVTQTPRYLIKTRGQQVTLSCSPISGHRSVSWYQQTPGQGLQFLFEYFSETQRNKGNFPGRFSGRQFSNSRSEMNVSTLELGDSALYLCANSLGESTDTQYFGPGTRLTVL.

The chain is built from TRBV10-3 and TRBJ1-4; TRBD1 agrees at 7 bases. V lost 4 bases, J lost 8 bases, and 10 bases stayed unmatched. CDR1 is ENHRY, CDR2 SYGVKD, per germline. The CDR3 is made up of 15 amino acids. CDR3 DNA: TGTGCCATCAGTGGACGACAGGGTTACGGGGAAAAACTGTTTTTT. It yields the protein CAISGRQGYGEKLFF.

Written as DNA, the CDR3 is TGTGCCTCTTATAATGGGACTAGCGGGAGCTCCTACGAGCAGTACTTC. As protein: CASYNGTSGSSYEQYF. The V gene is TRBV25-1, the J gene TRBJ2-7; 14 nucleotides match TRBD2. Germline lookup yields CDR1 MGHDK and CDR2 SYGVNS. The CDR3 contains 16 residues. The V and J ends lost 11 bases and 0 bases, in that order; junction bases with no gene match: 9.

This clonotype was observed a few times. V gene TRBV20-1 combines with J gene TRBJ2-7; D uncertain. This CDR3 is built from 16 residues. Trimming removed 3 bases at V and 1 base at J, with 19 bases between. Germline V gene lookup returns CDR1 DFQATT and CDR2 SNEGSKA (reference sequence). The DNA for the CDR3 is TGCAGTGCTAGGCCTCTTATGGGCTCCCTATCCTACGAGCAGTACTTC. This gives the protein CSARPLMGSLSYEQYF.

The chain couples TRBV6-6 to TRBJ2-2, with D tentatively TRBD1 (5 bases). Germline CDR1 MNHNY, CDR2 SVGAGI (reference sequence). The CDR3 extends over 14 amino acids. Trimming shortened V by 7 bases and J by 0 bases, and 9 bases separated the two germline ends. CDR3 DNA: TGTGCCAGCATTAGGGGTCCGAACACCGGGGAGCTGTTTTTT. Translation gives CASIRGPNTGELFF.